This T cell receptor (beta chain) came from a study of cytomegalovirus exposure and HLA in healthy donors. General study points: The presence/absence work took it that sequencing depth was about the same across donors. As a later analysis revealed, most CMV-associated TCR beta chains appeared HLA-restricted.

Primers included in the PCR were 60 Vbeta and 13 Jbeta primers. TCRdb's table, derived via immunoSEQ multiplex PCR, lists solely in-frame clones and lacks some. The sample consists of fewer than 200,000 clones, under 9.5% of them appearing once. The CDR3 loop spans 15 amino acids. V was clipped by 2 bases and J by 4 bases; unmatched bases: 7. Looked up from germline, CDR1 is SGHRS and CDR2 is YFSETQ. On this clone itself: The antigen is unknown.

This clonotype originated in a woman aged 25 to 39 in good health and CMV-seropositive. The source material was PBMCs. V is TRBV5-1 and J is TRBJ2-3, with 7 bases matching TRBD2. The CDR3 DNA is TGCGCCAGCAGCTTTAGTGGGAGGGCTTCAGATACGCAGTATTTT. Its protein is CASSFSGRASDTQYF.